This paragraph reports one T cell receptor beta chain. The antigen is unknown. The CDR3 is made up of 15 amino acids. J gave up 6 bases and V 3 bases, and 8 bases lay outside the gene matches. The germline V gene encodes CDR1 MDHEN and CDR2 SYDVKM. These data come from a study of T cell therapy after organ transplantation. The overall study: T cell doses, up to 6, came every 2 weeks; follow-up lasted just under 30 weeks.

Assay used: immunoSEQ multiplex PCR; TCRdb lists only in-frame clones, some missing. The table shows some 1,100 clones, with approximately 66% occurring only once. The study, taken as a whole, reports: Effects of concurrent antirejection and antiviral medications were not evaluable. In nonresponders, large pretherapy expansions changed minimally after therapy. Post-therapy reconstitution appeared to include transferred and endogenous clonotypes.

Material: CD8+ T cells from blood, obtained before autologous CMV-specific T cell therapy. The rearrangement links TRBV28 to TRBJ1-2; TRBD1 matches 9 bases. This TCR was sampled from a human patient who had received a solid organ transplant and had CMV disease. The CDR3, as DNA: TGTGCCAGCAGTTTGTTCCGCGGGACAGGGAATGGCTACACCTTC. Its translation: CASSLFRGTGNGYTF.